A single sample gave rise to the 19 T cell receptor beta chains below, sequenced in a study of cytomegalovirus exposure and HLA in healthy donors. Amplification used 60 Vbeta primers and 13 Jbeta primers. Generated by immunoSEQ multiplex PCR, the TCRdb table keeps only in-frame clones and is missing some. The profile shows about 210,000 clones, approximately 80% of them singletons. The sample was PBMCs. The origin of the receptors is a woman between 50 and 59 years old in good health and CMV-seropositive.

The chain is built from TRBV10-3 and TRBJ2-7, with TRBD2 as a possible D gene (7 bases). Germline values: CDR1 ENHRY, CDR2 SYGVKD. The CDR3 runs to 14 residues. Trimming took 4 bases from V and 3 from J, leaving 13 bases between them. This CDR3 is CAISARGGFYEQYF. CDR3 DNA: TGTGCCATCAGTGCGAGGGGGGGCTTCTACGAGCAGTACTTC.

The chain links TRBV30 to TRBJ1-2; the D gene is possibly TRBD1 (6 bases). CDR1 and CDR2 from the germline V gene are GTSNPN and SVGIG (reference sequence). The V end lost 5 bases, the J end lost 2 bases, and 9 bases lay between the germline ends. This CDR3 spans 12 amino acids. The CDR3 DNA follows: TGTGCCTGGGCGGACAGAAACTATGGCTACACCTTC. It specifies CAWADRNYGYTF.

This sequence joins TRBV5-1 and TRBJ2-7; 7 positions agree with TRBD1. The V segment lost 4 bases and the J segment 2 bases; nucleotides outside the gene matches: 6. The CDR3 totals 14 residues. Germline CDR1 SGHRS, CDR2 YFSETQ. This chain's CDR3 is CASSPGTAPYEQYF. Here the CDR3 DNA reads TGCGCCAGCAGCCCGGGGACAGCTCCCTACGAGCAGTACTTC.

The rearrangement uses TRBV19 and TRBJ1-5; 9 bases map to TRBD1. The CDR3 contains 18 residues. In germline, CDR1 is LNHDA, CDR2 SQIVND (reference sequence). V shed 8 bases, J shed 2 bases, and the junction held 16 bases outside the gene matches. CDR3 region: CASRPGTGRVLGNQPQHF. The CDR3 DNA is TGTGCCAGTCGACCCGGGACAGGGAGGGTCTTGGGCAATCAGCCCCAGCATTTT.

The V and J genes are TRBV4-1 and TRBJ1-5; TRBD1 might be the D (5 bases). The germline V and J ends were trimmed by 4 bases and 0 bases, with 16 bases remaining between them. CDR1 MGHRA and CDR2 YSYEKL come from the germline V gene. CDR3 length: 17 residues. The CDR3 DNA is TGCGCCAGCAGCCTAGAAAAAACGGGGGTTAGCAATCAGCCCCAGCATTTT. It specifies CASSLEKTGVSNQPQHF.

This clone was counted once. J is TRBJ2-5 and V is TRBV7-9, with 10 nucleotides matching TRBD1. V was pared by 6 bases and J by 5 bases, with 6 bases of the junction left unmatched. Germline assignment: CDR1 SEHNR and CDR2 FQNEAQ (reference sequence). The CDR3 covers 14 residues. The CDR3 DNA follows: TGTGCCAGCAGACCCGGACAGGGGGGCGAGACCCAGTACTTC. It yields the protein CASRPGQGGETQYF.

The CDR3 nucleotides read TGTGCCAGCAGTCTACAAGAGACCCAGTACTTC. Its protein is CASSLQETQYF. The V call is TRBV2, the J call TRBJ2-5; D is undetermined. Germline V CDR1 and CDR2: SNHLY, FYNNEI. The CDR3 sequence is 11 residues long. The germline V and J ends were trimmed by 5 bases and 2 bases, with 3 bases remaining between them. Based on the CDR3 plus reference TRBV2 and TRBJ2-5, the full variable domain is EPEVTQTPSHQVTQMGQEVILRCVPISNHLYFYWYRQILGQKVEFLVSFYNNEISEKSEIFDDQFSVERPDGSNFTLKIRSTKLEDSAMYFCASSLQETQYFGPGTRLLVL.

This sequence joins TRBV29-1 and TRBJ2-2; TRBD2 matches 11 bases. Germline V gene lookup returns CDR1 SQVTM and CDR2 ANQGSEA. This CDR3 is built from 16 residues. V dropped 2 bases and J dropped 6; count of bases not matched to a gene: 8. CDR3 region: CSVERSGGALPGELFF. In DNA form, the CDR3 reads TGCAGCGTTGAACGTAGCGGGGGGGCCTTACCCGGGGAGCTGTTTTTT.

The sample holds a few counts of this clone. The chain links TRBV15 to TRBJ2-3, with 11 nucleotides matching TRBD1. The germline V gene encodes CDR1 LNHNV and CDR2 YYDKDF (reference sequence). The CDR3 has 20 amino acids. V lost 4 bases to trimming and J lost 2 bases; unmatched junction nucleotides: 17. The chain's CDR3 is CATSKGWGTGGSALTDTQYF. The CDR3, as DNA: TGTGCCACCAGCAAGGGGTGGGGGACAGGGGGATCTGCACTCACAGATACGCAGTATTTT.

This chain joins TRBV21-1 and TRBJ2-5; the table's D call TRBD1 went unverified against the DNA. TRBV21-1 is marked as a pseudogene. The CDR3 is made up of 13 amino acids. The CDR3 coding sequence is TGTGCCAGCAGCGCGACAGTAGAAGAGACCCAGTACTTC. Its protein is CASSATVEETQYF.

The rearrangement uses TRBV2 and TRBJ2-3, with TRBD1 identical over 10 bases. V was clipped by 10 bases and J by 5 bases; unmatched bases: 9. The CDR3 spans 14 residues. Germline V gene data show CDR1 as SNHLY and CDR2 as FYNNEI. The CDR3 protein is CATLRGQGGDTQYF. CDR3 DNA: TGTGCCACCCTGAGAGGACAGGGGGGAGATACGCAGTATTTT.

The rearrangement links TRBV4-2 to TRBJ2-1; no clear D. In germline, CDR1 is LGHNA, CDR2 YNFKEQ. Trimming stripped 1 base from V and 8 bases from J, with 6 bases between. The CDR3 totals 12 residues. The CDR3 DNA is TGTGCCAGCAGCCAAGTGCCAGATGAGCAGTTCTTC. Protein: CASSQVPDEQFF.

The rearrangement uses TRBV9 and TRBJ2-3; D perhaps matches TRBD2 (6 bases). CDR1 is SGDLS and CDR2 is YYNGEE in the germline V gene. V lost 0 bases to trimming and J lost 0 bases, with 11 bases between them. This CDR3 spans 16 amino acids. The CDR3 loop reads CASSVVAGTSTDTQYF. Here the CDR3 DNA reads TGTGCCAGCAGCGTAGTAGCAGGGACTAGCACAGATACGCAGTATTTT.

The chain recombines TRBV14 with TRBJ2-1; a possible D gene is TRBD2 (6 bases). This CDR3 spans 15 amino acids. Trimming left V 3 bases short and J 3 bases short, with 12 bases between. Germline CDR1 is SGHDN and CDR2 is FVKESK. The CDR3 nucleotides are TGTGCCAGCAGCCACCTCAAGACTAGCTACAATGAGCAGTTCTTC. Its translation is CASSHLKTSYNEQFF.

The rearrangement uses TRBV11-2 and TRBJ2-4; D is possibly TRBD2 (5 bases). Germline CDR1 reads SGHAT; CDR2 reads FQNNGV. The CDR3 has 15 amino acids. V lost 0 bases and J lost 8, with 14 bases in between. CDR3 protein: CASSLDPGIGDIQYF. The CDR3 coding sequence is TGTGCCAGCAGCTTAGATCCGGGAATTGGGGACATTCAGTACTTC. The whole variable domain, filled in from reference TRBV11-2 and TRBJ2-4, reads EAGVAQSPRYKIIEKRQSVAFWCNPISGHATLYWYQQILGQGPKLLIQFQNNGVVDDSQLPKDRFSAERLKGVDSTLKIQPAKLEDSAVYLCASSLDPGIGDIQYFGAGTRLSVL.

In this sample, this clone turned up once. The chain recombines TRBV5-1 with TRBJ1-1; D may be TRBD1 (5 bases). The CDR3 covers 14 residues. Germline CDR1 is SGHRS and CDR2 is YFSETQ. V lost 4 bases and J lost 1, with 11 bases in between. The CDR3 protein is CASSRRQKNTEAFF. The CDR3 nucleotides are TGCGCCAGCAGCCGAAGACAGAAGAACACTGAAGCTTTCTTT.

The chain links TRBV28 to TRBJ1-5, with D possibly matching TRBD1 (6 bases). The V gene lost 2 bases and the J gene lost 0 bases, with 14 bases spanning the gap. This CDR3 contains 17 residues. Germline V gives CDR1 MDHEN, CDR2 SYDVKM. The CDR3, as DNA: TGTGCCAGCAGTTTAGCAGGGGCGTTCTATAGCAATCAGCCCCAGCATTTT. Translating it yields CASSLAGAFYSNQPQHF.

This clone was recorded only once. The chain combines TRBV6-5 with TRBJ1-6; weak D call: TRBD1 (5 bases). This CDR3 comprises 14 residues. Germline CDR1 MNHEY, CDR2 SVGAGI. Trimming removed 7 bases from V and 11 bases from J, with 18 bases in between. The CDR3 DNA reads as TGTGCCAGCACCGCCAGGACACTAACTACACCCCTCCACTTT. The encoded protein is CASTARTLTTPLHF.

The chain couples TRBV5-1 to TRBJ1-2; D unresolved. Germline values: CDR1 SGHRS, CDR2 YFSETQ. The CDR3 extends over 14 amino acids. Trimming took off 4 bases at V and 8 bases at J, with 18 bases between the two ends. CDR3 coding DNA: TGCGCCAGCAGCGAGCGGGAGTTCTCGGGGGGCTACACCTTC. Protein: CASSEREFSGGYTF.